This T cell receptor beta chain appears in the sequencing data of a study of a mutant IDH1 vaccine in newly diagnosed glioma. Time point: week 5, during vaccination. Vaccination comprised doses that each held 300 ug of mutant IDH1 20-mer peptide, plus topical imiquimod. Only one count was recorded for this clone. Its antigen is not identified. CDR1 MNHEY and CDR2 SVGAGI come from the germline V gene. The CDR3 is 15 residues long. With 2 bases removed from V and 4 bases from J, the gap between germline ends came to 12 bases. The protocol was immunoSEQ multiplex PCR, while the TCRdb copy is restricted to in-frame clones and leaves out a portion. The sample has tens of thousands of clones; roughly 90% are singletons.

The V call is TRBV6-5, the J call TRBJ2-1; no clear D gene. The sequencing here drew on PBMCs, taken from a glioma patient whose treatment included an IDH1 peptide vaccine. This clonotype originated in a woman aged 45 to 65 with glioma. CDR3 DNA sequence: TGTGCCAGCAGTTACAAGCCGAACCCTTACAATGAGCAGTTCTTC. Translated, it gives CASSYKPNPYNEQFF.